This T cell receptor (beta chain) stems from a study of cytomegalovirus exposure and HLA in healthy donors. Study-wide context: Out of 150 million to 200 million T cells, an earlier analysis found about 120 million unique TCR beta sequences in total.

In the PCR, 60 Vbeta and 13 Jbeta primers were used. Generated by immunoSEQ multiplex PCR, the TCRdb table keeps only in-frame clones and is missing some. The sample includes around 90,000 clones, about two thirds of them seen just once. Germline CDR1 is MNHNY and CDR2 is SVGAGI (reference sequence). The CDR3 consists of 14 residues. Losses at the gene ends were 2 bases for V and 6 bases for J; bases not matched to a gene: 7. With respect to this clone: The antigen remains unidentified.

Findings of the study overall: A prior analysis recorded that most TCR beta V segments were productive about 90% or about 30% of the time.

Sample: PBMCs. The clonotype comes from a woman under 40 in good health and CMV-seropositive. The rearrangement joins TRBV6-6 to TRBJ2-7; TRBD2 matches at 7 bases. The CDR3 reads CASSYAQGGIEQYF. The CDR3 DNA is TGTGCCAGCAGTTACGCTCAGGGAGGGATCGAGCAGTACTTC.